This T cell receptor (beta chain) was obtained from a study of type 1 and type 2 diabetes patients. Study outcomes and limitations: Age and gender were not matched between study groups. Both CD4+ and CD8+ type 2 diabetes repertoires showed significantly higher diversity than type 1.

V lost 4 bases and J lost 5; bases outside the gene matches: 5. The CDR3 runs to 13 residues. Looked up from germline, CDR1 is SSHAT and CDR2 is FNYEAQ (reference sequence). As to this clonotype: Its matching antigen is unknown.

Standard classification criteria confirmed type 1 or type 2 diabetes in all patients. Each participant gave approximately 9.1 milliliters of peripheral blood. Amplification started from genomic DNA. Multiplex PCR with 30 forward and 13 reverse primers amplified the TCR beta CDR3. TCRdb analysed the multiplex PCR reads with MiXCR anew, one entry per CDR3 protein. The data contain fewer than 350,000 distinct CDR3 sequences, roughly 44% of them singletons. Sequenced input: peripheral blood mononuclear cells (PBMCs). The chain is built from TRBV7-7 and TRBJ2-7, with 7 bases matching TRBD1. This TCR derives from a man between 18 and 35 years old with type 2 diabetes. The DNA for the CDR3 is TGTGCCAGCAGCTCAACAGGGGAAAACGAGCAGTACTTC. The encoded protein is CASSSTGENEQYF.